The 28 T cell receptor beta chains in this list originate from one sample, sequenced in a study of blood T cell repertoires in COVID-19. Repertoires were generated with immunoSEQ multiplex PCR, while TCRdb's copy carries only in-frame clones and drops some. The table has 85,000 to 100,000 clones, about 84% seen once. The material sequenced was peripheral blood. The source of these receptors is a human donor in a cohort sampled during active COVID-19.

This clone has more than one count but fewer than ten. This chain links TRBV6-4 with TRBJ2-2; D is uncertain. Germline assignment: CDR1 MRHNA and CDR2 SNTAGT. Trimming shortened V by 6 bases and J by 0 bases, and 8 bases separated the two germline ends. The CDR3 is made up of 14 amino acids. The CDR3 nucleotides are TGTGCCAGCAGCAAACAGTCGAACACCGGGGAGCTGTTTTTT. This translates into CASSKQSNTGELFF.

This sequence joins TRBV11-2 and TRBJ2-3; TRBD2 aligns across 9 bases. In germline, CDR1 is SGHAT, CDR2 FQNNGV. There are 15 residues in the CDR3. With V trimmed by 1 base and J by 7 bases, 6 bases remained unmatched. The CDR3 protein is CASSLGGTSSNTQYF. As DNA, the CDR3 is TGTGCCAGCAGCTTAGGAGGGACTAGCTCGAATACGCAGTATTTT.

This clone was recorded a few times. J is TRBJ2-7 and V is TRBV7-2; D may be TRBD2 (7 bases). Germline V gene sequence: CDR1 SGHTA, CDR2 FQGNSA. This CDR3 has 14 residues. V shed 3 bases and J shed 3 bases, with 12 bases lying between them. The DNA of the CDR3 is TGTGCCAGCAGCTTTCAGGGAGGGGGCTACGAGCAGTACTTC. Encoded protein: CASSFQGGGYEQYF.

The chain has TRBV19 and TRBJ1-5, with 7 bases identical to TRBD1. The V gene's germline CDR1 is LNHDA and CDR2 SQIVND (reference sequence). This CDR3 has 17 residues. J lost 0 bases, V lost 5 bases, and 10 bases had no gene match. The CDR3, as DNA: TGTGCCAGTAGTCTATCGGACAGGCCGCTTAGCAATCAGCCCCAGCATTTT. This translates into CASSLSDRPLSNQPQHF.

The chain is built from TRBV7-9 and TRBJ2-3, with 9 bases aligning to TRBD2. Germline values: CDR1 SEHNR, CDR2 FQNEAQ (reference sequence). Trimming removed 6 bases from V and 5 bases from J; junction bases left unmatched: 6. The CDR3 is 14 amino acids. This CDR3 reads CASRAPSGIDTQYF. The CDR3 DNA sequence: TGTGCCAGCAGGGCCCCTAGCGGGATAGATACGCAGTATTTT. Using reference TRBV7-9 and TRBJ2-3 for the parts outside the CDR3, the full variable domain is DTGVSQNPRHKITKRGQNVTFRCDPISEHNRLYWYRQTLGQGPEFLTYFQNEAQLEKSRLLSDRFSAERPKGSFSTLEIQRTEQGDSAMYLCASRAPSGIDTQYFGPGTRLTVL.

This chain uses TRBV27 with TRBJ2-7, with D possibly matching TRBD1 (5 bases). The CDR3 covers 15 residues. Trimming shortened V by 5 bases and J by 2 bases, and 16 bases separated the two germline ends. Germline V gene lookup returns CDR1 MNHEY and CDR2 SMNVEV (reference sequence). The CDR3 protein is CASSIGHTPAYEQYF. CDR3 DNA: TGTGCCAGCAGTATAGGACATACTCCCGCCTACGAGCAGTACTTC.

The chain is built from TRBV18 and TRBJ2-1; D not resolved. Trimming left V 0 bases short and J 8 bases short, with 17 bases between. CDR1 is KGHSH and CDR2 is LQKENI in the germline V gene. This CDR3 is built from 16 residues. The CDR3 DNA reads TGTGCCAGCTCACCACCGTCTCCTACCGGGTTCGATGAGCAGTTCTTC. Translating it yields CASSPPSPTGFDEQFF. The full variable domain, in which reference TRBV18 and TRBJ2-1 provide the parts outside the CDR3, is NAGVMQNPRHLVRRRGQEARLRCSPMKGHSHVYWYRQLPEEGLKFMVYLQKENIIDESGMPKERFSAEFPKEGPSILRIQQVVRGDSAAYFCASSPPSPTGFDEQFFGPGTRLTVL.

The sample holds one count of this clone. CDR3 loop: CASSPTTGTYNSPLHF. The CDR3 region has the DNA TGCGCCAGCAGCCCGACGACAGGGACCTATAATTCACCCCTCCACTTT. The chain uses TRBV5-1 and TRBJ1-6, with 7 positions matching TRBD1. The ends lost 4 bases at V and 2 bases at J; junction bases unmatched: 6. Per germline, CDR1 SGHRS and CDR2 YFSETQ. This CDR3 is built from 16 residues.

This clone was detected only once. This rearrangement joins TRBV5-6 to TRBJ2-3; TRBD2 matches 7 bases. Germline V gene data show CDR1 as SGHDT and CDR2 as YYEEEE. V was clipped by 2 bases and J by 2 bases; unmatched bases: 5. The length of the CDR3 is 15 residues. The CDR3 coding sequence is TGTGCCAGCAGCTTCAGCGGGAATCCCACAGATACGCAGTATTTT. Protein: CASSFSGNPTDTQYF.

This chain links TRBV24-1 with TRBJ2-7, with no clear D. Between the trimmed V and J ends, which lost 4 bases and 3 bases, there was a span of 6 bases. This CDR3 comprises 12 residues. Germline-derived CDR1 and CDR2 are KGHDR and SFDVKD. The CDR3 loop reads CATSDPFYEQYF. CDR3 nucleotide sequence: TGTGCCACCAGTGACCCCTTCTACGAGCAGTACTTC.

This clone appeared a single time. The V and J genes are TRBV24-1 and TRBJ2-2, with D perhaps matching TRBD1 (6 bases). CDR3 length equals 16 residues. Per germline, CDR1 KGHDR and CDR2 SFDVKD. V was cut by 2 bases and J by 2 bases, with 11 bases left in between. The CDR3 coding sequence is TGTGCCACCAGTGATTCCGGGACACCAAACACCGGGGAGCTGTTTTTT. This translates into CATSDSGTPNTGELFF.

This clone was detected only a few times. The chain has TRBV19 and TRBJ1-2; 8 bases fit TRBD1. CDR1 and CDR2 from the germline V gene are LNHDA and SQIVND (reference sequence). The trim removed 6 bases at V and 5 bases at J, leaving 11 bases unmatched. The CDR3 consists of 15 residues. The CDR3 sequence is CASRSGQVGSYGYTF. CDR3 sequence (DNA): TGTGCCAGTAGGTCGGGACAGGTCGGCTCATATGGCTACACCTTC.

The rearrangement joins TRBV5-3 to TRBJ1-1, with 8 nucleotides matching TRBD1. TRBV5-3 is recorded as an ORF, its role being uncertain. The CDR3 totals 17 residues. V lost 5 bases, J lost 2 bases, and 14 bases stayed unmatched. The CDR3 loop reads CARREDIRTGPNTEAFF. As DNA, the CDR3 is TGTGCCAGAAGAGAAGACATTCGGACAGGGCCAAACACTGAAGCTTTCTTT.

The DNA for the CDR3 is TGTGCCAGTAGTATCCGACAGGGTTCAACTAATGAAAAACTGTTTTTT. Encoded protein: CASSIRQGSTNEKLFF. This chain uses TRBV19 with TRBJ1-4, with 7 positions matching TRBD1. J lost 0 bases, V lost 3 bases, and 4 bases had no gene match. Germline values: CDR1 LNHDA, CDR2 SQIVND (reference sequence). The CDR3 has 16 amino acids.

The chain is built from TRBV3-1 (or the pseudogene TRBV3-2) and TRBJ2-1; D uncertain. The V end was cut by 3 bases, the J end by 5 bases, with 8 bases between. Germline values: CDR1 LGHDT, CDR2 YNNKEL (reference sequence). This CDR3 is built from 13 residues. The CDR3 DNA follows: TGTGCCAGCAGCCATTGGCAAGACAATGAGCAGTTCTTC. This codes for CASSHWQDNEQFF.

The chain carries TRBV11-2 and TRBJ2-5; 9 bases are shared with TRBD2. J lost 0 bases, V lost 5 bases, and 10 bases had no gene match. The CDR3 runs to 17 residues. Germline values: CDR1 SGHAT, CDR2 FQNNGV. The CDR3 here is CASSRGLARSYQETQYF. The DNA of the CDR3 is TGTGCCAGCAGCAGGGGACTAGCTCGATCCTACCAAGAGACCCAGTACTTC.

The V gene is TRBV27, the J gene TRBJ1-2; TRBD1 aligns across 7 bases. CDR1 is MNHEY and CDR2 is SMNVEV in the germline V gene (reference sequence). V shed 3 bases and J 5 bases; nucleotides not matched to a gene: 6. This CDR3 comprises 14 residues. The CDR3 region has the DNA TGTGCCAGCAGTTTTGGGGGACAGAGTTATGGCTACACCTTC. Translation: CASSFGGQSYGYTF.

The J gene is TRBJ2-7, the V gene TRBV20-1; D remains ambiguous. Germline lookup yields CDR1 DFQATT and CDR2 SNEGSKA (reference sequence). Deletions cut 3 bases from V and 1 base from J, with 7 bases between. This CDR3 region has 12 residues. The CDR3 DNA reads TGCAGTGCTAGTGGCCAGTCCTACGAGCAGTACTTC. Its translation is CSASGQSYEQYF.

The CDR3 nucleotides are TGTGCCAGCAGTTTACTGGGGCCTGGAAACACCATATATTTT. This encodes CASSLLGPGNTIYF. The V and J genes are TRBV28 and TRBJ1-3; maybe TRBD1 (5 bases). The length of the CDR3 is 14 residues. V gave up 2 bases and J gave up 2 bases, with 7 bases separating them. The germline V gene has CDR1 MDHEN and CDR2 SYDVKM.

V usage is TRBV3-1 (or the pseudogene TRBV3-2) and J usage is TRBJ2-3; 7 nucleotides agree with TRBD1. Germline V lookup: CDR1 LGHDT, CDR2 YNNKEL (reference sequence). V shed 6 bases and J 1 base; nucleotides not matched to a gene: 7. There are 15 residues in the CDR3. The CDR3 nucleotides read TGTGCCAGCAGATCCAGACAGGGAGGCACAGATACGCAGTATTTT. This sequence encodes CASRSRQGGTDTQYF.

The chain uses TRBV7-2 and TRBJ1-4, with 9 bases aligning to TRBD1. Trimming at V came to 4 bases and at J to 5 bases, leaving 2 bases not matched to a gene. The CDR3 consists of 14 residues. CDR1 and CDR2 from the germline V gene are SGHTA and FQGNSA. The CDR3: CASSSDRGNEKLFF. The CDR3 region has the DNA TGTGCCAGCAGCTCGGACAGGGGAAATGAAAAACTGTTTTTT. The full variable domain, in which reference TRBV7-2 and TRBJ1-4 provide the parts outside the CDR3, is GAGVSQSPSNKVTEKGKDVELRCDPISGHTALYWYRQSLGQGLEFLIYFQGNSAPDKSGLPSDRFSAERTGGSVSTLTIQRTQQEDSAVYLCASSSDRGNEKLFFGSGTQLSVL.

This clone has only a few counts. The junction departs from the called germline gene at one end, perhaps through a read error. The CDR3 nucleotides are TGCGCCAGCAGCTCGGGACTCTCCGGGGAGTCCTTC. Translating gives CASSSGLSGESF. The chain is built from TRBV5-1 and TRBJ2-7, with D possibly TRBD2 on 6 matching bases. Germline V gives CDR1 SGHRS, CDR2 YFSETQ. This CDR3 contains 12 residues.

V and J are TRBV18 and TRBJ1-2, with 7 nucleotides matching TRBD1. The CDR3 loop spans 17 amino acids. Germline V gene sequence: CDR1 KGHSH, CDR2 LQKENI. The junction had 12 bases not matched to a gene; V was cut back by 5 bases and J by 0 bases. The CDR3 coding sequence is TGTGCCAGCTCAGACAGGGCCCCCAGCGCAGCTAACTATGGCTACACCTTC. Its translation: CASSDRAPSAANYGYTF.

V gene TRBV6-5 combines with J gene TRBJ1-2; 8 positions agree with TRBD1. With V trimmed by 2 bases and J by 8 bases, 10 bases remained unmatched. The CDR3 sequence is 15 residues long. The germline V gene has CDR1 MNHEY and CDR2 SVGAGI. CDR3 region: CASSYQGQASGGYTF. CDR3 sequence (DNA): TGTGCCAGCAGTTACCAGGGACAGGCCTCTGGAGGCTACACCTTC.

CDR3 DNA sequence: TGTGCCAGCAGTAACGACAGGTTTGGAGGAACTGAAGCTTTCTTT. It specifies CASSNDRFGGTEAFF. The gene calls are TRBV6-6 and TRBJ1-1, with D tentatively TRBD1 (6 bases). Looked up from germline, CDR1 is MNHNY and CDR2 is SVGAGI (reference sequence). Trimming cost V 5 bases and J 5 bases, with 18 bases left between them. The CDR3 runs 15 residues.

The CDR3 loop reads CASSLSGQGFSYEQYF. The CDR3 region has the DNA TGTGCCAGCAGTTTATCGGGACAGGGTTTCTCCTACGAGCAGTACTTC. This chain connects TRBV27 to TRBJ2-7; 9 nucleotides line up with TRBD1. V lost 0 bases and J lost 0; bases outside the gene matches: 3. The CDR3 covers 16 residues. Germline CDR1 and CDR2: MNHEY and SMNVEV (reference sequence).

This clone was observed once. This rearrangement joins TRBV21-1 to TRBJ1-1. TRBV21-1 is a listed pseudogene. The CDR3 consists of 15 residues. As DNA, the CDR3 is TGTGCCAGCAGCATAGCGGGGAGGGGGAACACTGAAGCTTTCTTT. It specifies CASSIAGRGNTEAFF.

The chain joins TRBV2 to TRBJ1-1; D is possibly TRBD1 (6 bases). The V gene's germline CDR1 is SNHLY and CDR2 FYNNEI. This CDR3 has 13 amino acids. Trimming removed 1 base from V and 3 bases from J, with 6 bases in between. CDR3 residues: CASSEDRDTEAFF. CDR3 bases: TGTGCCAGCAGTGAAGACAGGGACACTGAAGCTTTCTTT.